Listed below are T cell receptor beta chains from one sample, sequenced in a study of T cell responses to AZD1222 COVID-19 vaccine. Here immunoSEQ multiplex PCR was the method, and the copy in TCRdb shows in-frame clones only, minus some. Of 130,000 to 150,000 clones in the sample, 85% to 95% were seen once. The sequencing here drew on peripheral blood, taken on day 0 of MenACWY control vaccination. Receptors originate from an adult in good health. Each CDR3 is given with its conserved first and last residue. A D gene is named only where the DNA matches it firmly.

j_call,d_call,v_call,cdr3_aa
TRBJ1-2,NA,TRBV5-4,CASSFGAGLSGYTF
TRBJ1-2,NA,TRBV7-9,CASSLGATDYGYTF
TRBJ2-5,TRBD1,TRBV15,CATSRGRQGGLRATETQYF
TRBJ2-5,NA,TRBV28,CASSSLDPGWYQETQYF
TRBJ2-1,NA,TRBV7-6,CASSLAGGRDNEQFF
TRBJ2-3,TRBD1,TRBV5-1,CASSLRTGSADTQYF
TRBJ1-4,TRBD1,TRBV10-2,CATGTGQEKLFF
TRBJ1-5,TRBD1,TRBV3-1/TRBV3-2,CASSRNPGQGNQPQHF
TRBJ1-4,TRBD1,TRBV4-1,CASSQGQGEGEKLFF
TRBJ1-5,NA,TRBV6-5,CAGGGHQPQHF
TRBJ1-1,NA,TRBV3-1/TRBV3-2,CASSSFGGGTEAFF
TRBJ2-6,NA,TRBV27,CASSSTPVPGANVLTF
TRBJ2-3,TRBD2,TRBV10-3,CAIAGGYEDTQYF
TRBJ1-2,NA,TRBV25-1,CASSEFLSGSGGYTF
TRBJ1-5,NA,TRBV21-1,CASSNRQGPDNQPQHF
TRBJ2-2,NA,TRBV11-3,CASQRDLGGELFF
TRBJ2-1,TRBD1,TRBV6-6,CASSRLGLGQDYNEQFF
TRBJ1-1,TRBD1,TRBV28,CASRHRGTITEAFF
TRBJ2-3,NA,TRBV10-3,CAISENRARQADTQYF
TRBJ2-3,TRBD1,TRBV13,CASRQGAGTDTQYF
TRBJ1-5,NA,TRBV5-6,CASSRLDSNQPQHF
TRBJ1-2,NA,TRBV6-5,CASSPTGISNYGYTF
TRBJ1-2,NA,TRBV6-5,CASSRDGYGYTF
TRBJ1-4,NA,TRBV5-4,CASSFGRLGEKLFF
TRBJ2-1,NA,TRBV6-2/TRBV6-3,CASSYQASEQFF
TRBJ1-6,NA,TRBV28,CATGRGSSPLHF
TRBJ2-4,TRBD1,TRBV5-1,CASRPGAGGGKNIQYF
TRBJ2-7,TRBD1,TRBV5-1,CASSLGDRGYEQYF